This T cell receptor beta chain was recovered during a study of control samples from healthy donors and cancer patients. The method was immunoSEQ multiplex PCR; TCRdb's version includes in-frame clones alone and lacks a portion of them. The profile shows about 150,000 clones, over 85% of them singletons. This clone was recorded once. V trimming: 5 bases; J trimming: 4 bases; junction bases outside the gene matches: 6. CDR1 and CDR2 (germline): SGHTA, FQGNSA. The CDR3 has 14 amino acids. The sequenced material came from blood. This receptor was taken from a man aged 40-55 years in good health. This chain links TRBV7-2 with TRBJ1-1; 8 bases are a match to TRBD1. For the CDR3, the DNA is TGTGCCAGCAGCCCCGACAGGGGACGCACTGAAGCTTTCTTT. Translating it yields CASSPDRGRTEAFF.